This T cell receptor beta chain emerged from a study of cytomegalovirus exposure and HLA in healthy donors. For the study at large: Inside one of the first data releases sat 80 million to 95 million unique TCRs taken from HLA-typed donors. Study observations and caveats: It was reported in a later analysis that an Asian-associated ancestry cluster showed fewer N-insertions than the approximately 670-donor mean. Another analysis was done later, and it associated 16,951 TCR beta sequences with HLA alleles at 0.05 false discovery rate. As a later analysis revealed, most CMV-associated TCR beta chains appeared HLA-restricted.

Primers included in the PCR were 60 Vbeta and 13 Jbeta primers. Clones were sequenced by immunoSEQ multiplex PCR, and TCRdb holds only the in-frame ones, with some missing. Here the sample spans about 130,000 clones, about 80% being singletons. In regard to this clone: The antigen remains unidentified.

The CDR3 consists of 15 residues. Unmatched junction bases numbered 2, after V lost 2 bases and J lost 2 bases. The germline gives CDR1 LNHDA, CDR2 SQIVND (reference sequence). Sequenced material: PBMCs. The V gene is TRBV19, the J gene TRBJ2-7; 11 positions match TRBD2. This TCR was sampled from a man younger than 45 in good health and CMV-seronegative. This CDR3 is CASSITSGSTYEQYF. CDR3 DNA: TGTGCCAGTAGTATAACTAGCGGGAGTACCTACGAGCAGTACTTC.